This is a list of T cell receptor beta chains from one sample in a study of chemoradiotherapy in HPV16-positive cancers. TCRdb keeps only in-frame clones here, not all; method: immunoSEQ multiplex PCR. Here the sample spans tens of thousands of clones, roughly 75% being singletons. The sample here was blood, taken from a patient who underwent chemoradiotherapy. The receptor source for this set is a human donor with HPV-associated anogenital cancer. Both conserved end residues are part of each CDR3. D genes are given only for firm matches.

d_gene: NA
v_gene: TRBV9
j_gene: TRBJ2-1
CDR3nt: TGTGCCAGCAGCGTAGGTACCAACAATGAGCAGTTCTTC
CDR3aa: CASSVGTNNEQFF

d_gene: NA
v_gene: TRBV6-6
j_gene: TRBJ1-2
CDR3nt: TGTGCCAGCAGTGATAGTGTTGGCTACACCTTC
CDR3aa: CASSDSVGYTF

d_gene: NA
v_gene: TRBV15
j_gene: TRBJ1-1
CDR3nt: TGTGCCACCAGCCCCGCGGAGGGTAGGGTCACTGAAGCTTTCTTT
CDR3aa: CATSPAEGRVTEAFF

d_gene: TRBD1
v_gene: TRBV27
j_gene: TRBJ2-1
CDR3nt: TGTGCCAGCAGTTTAGCCTACCTCCGGGACAGGGTCTTTTTTGAGCAGTTCTTC
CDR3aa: CASSLAYLRDRVFFEQFF

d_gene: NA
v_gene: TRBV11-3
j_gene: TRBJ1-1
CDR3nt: TGTGCCAGCAGTTACCCAGGGGTGGCTTTCTTT
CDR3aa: CASSYPGVAFF

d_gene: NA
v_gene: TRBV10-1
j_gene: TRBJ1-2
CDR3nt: TGCGCCAGCAGTGAGGCAGGGAACTATGGCTACACCTTC
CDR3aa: CASSEAGNYGYTF

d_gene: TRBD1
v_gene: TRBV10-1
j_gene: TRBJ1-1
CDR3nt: TGCGCCAGCAGGAGAGGGGGCGAGAACACTGAAGCTTTCTTT
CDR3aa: CASRRGGENTEAFF

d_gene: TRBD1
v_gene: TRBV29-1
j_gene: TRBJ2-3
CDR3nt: TGCAGCGTTGAAGGAATCAGACAGGGCGGGCCCACAGATACGCAGTATTTT
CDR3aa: CSVEGIRQGGPTDTQYF

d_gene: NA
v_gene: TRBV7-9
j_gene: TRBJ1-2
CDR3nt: TGTGCCAGCAGCTTAGGGACAGCGACGGGGCTTTATGGCTACACCTTC
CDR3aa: CASSLGTATGLYGYTF

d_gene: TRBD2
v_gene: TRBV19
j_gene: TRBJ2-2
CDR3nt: TGTGCCAGTAGGGAGATAGCGGGGGGGCCCACCGGGGAGCTGTTTTTT
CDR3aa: CASREIAGGPTGELFF

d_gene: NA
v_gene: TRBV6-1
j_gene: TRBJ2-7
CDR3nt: TGTGCCAGCAGTGAAGCAAAGTACGAGCAGTACTTC
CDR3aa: CASSEAKYEQYF

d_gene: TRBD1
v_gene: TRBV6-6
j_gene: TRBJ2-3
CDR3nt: TGTGCCAGCATACCGGGACAGGGGACAGATACGCAGTATTTT
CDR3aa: CASIPGQGTDTQYF

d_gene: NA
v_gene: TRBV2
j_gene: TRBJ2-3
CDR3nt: TGTGCCAGCAAGGTTAAGGAACAGCGCACAGATACGCAGTATTTT
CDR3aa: CASKVKEQRTDTQYF